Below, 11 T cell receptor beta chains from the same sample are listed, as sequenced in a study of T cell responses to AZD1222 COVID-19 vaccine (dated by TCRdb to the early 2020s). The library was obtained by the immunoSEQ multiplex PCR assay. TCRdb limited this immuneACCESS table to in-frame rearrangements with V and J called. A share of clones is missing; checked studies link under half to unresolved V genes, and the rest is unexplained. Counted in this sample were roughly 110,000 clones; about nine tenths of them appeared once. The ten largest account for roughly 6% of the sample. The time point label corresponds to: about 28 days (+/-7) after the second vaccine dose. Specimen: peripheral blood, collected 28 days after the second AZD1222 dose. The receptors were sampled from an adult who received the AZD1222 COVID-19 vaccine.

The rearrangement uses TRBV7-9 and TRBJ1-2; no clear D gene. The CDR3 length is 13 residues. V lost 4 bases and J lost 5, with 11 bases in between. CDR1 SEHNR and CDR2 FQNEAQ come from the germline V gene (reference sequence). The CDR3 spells CASSSPPGYGYTF. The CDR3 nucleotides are TGTGCCAGCAGCTCACCCCCAGGTTATGGCTACACCTTC.

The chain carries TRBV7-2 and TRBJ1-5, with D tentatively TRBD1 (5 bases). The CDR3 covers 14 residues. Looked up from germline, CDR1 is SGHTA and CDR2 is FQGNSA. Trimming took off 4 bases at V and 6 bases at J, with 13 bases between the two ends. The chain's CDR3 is CASSSRQGGQPQHF. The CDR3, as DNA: TGTGCCAGCAGCTCTCGTCAGGGTGGTCAGCCCCAGCATTTT.

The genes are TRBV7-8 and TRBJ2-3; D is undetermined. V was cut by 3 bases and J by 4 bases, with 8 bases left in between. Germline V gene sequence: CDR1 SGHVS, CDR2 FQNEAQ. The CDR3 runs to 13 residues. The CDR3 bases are TGTGCCAGCAGCTTGGGGATTCCAGATACGCAGTATTTT. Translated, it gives CASSLGIPDTQYF.

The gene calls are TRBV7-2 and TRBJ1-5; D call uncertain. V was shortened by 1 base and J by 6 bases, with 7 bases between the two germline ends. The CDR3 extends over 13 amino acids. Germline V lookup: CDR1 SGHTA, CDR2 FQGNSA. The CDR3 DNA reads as TGTGCCAGCAGCTTAGGACCGGGTCAGCCCCAGCATTTT. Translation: CASSLGPGQPQHF.

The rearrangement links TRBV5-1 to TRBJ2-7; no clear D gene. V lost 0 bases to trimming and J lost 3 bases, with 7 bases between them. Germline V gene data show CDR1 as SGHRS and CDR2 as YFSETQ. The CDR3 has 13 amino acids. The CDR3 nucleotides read TGCGCCAGCAGCTTGGGAGAGCGCTACGAGCAGTACTTC. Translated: CASSLGERYEQYF.

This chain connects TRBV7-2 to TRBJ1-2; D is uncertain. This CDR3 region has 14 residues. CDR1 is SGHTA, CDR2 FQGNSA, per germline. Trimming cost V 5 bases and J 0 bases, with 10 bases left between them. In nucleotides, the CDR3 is TGTGCCAGCAGCCTTGGTACCCCTAACTATGGCTACACCTTC. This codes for CASSLGTPNYGYTF. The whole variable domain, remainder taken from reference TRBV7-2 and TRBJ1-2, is GAGVSQSPSNKVTEKGKDVELRCDPISGHTALYWYRQSLGQGLEFLIYFQGNSAPDKSGLPSDRFSAERTGGSVSTLTIQRTQQEDSAVYLCASSLGTPNYGYTFGSGTRLTVV.

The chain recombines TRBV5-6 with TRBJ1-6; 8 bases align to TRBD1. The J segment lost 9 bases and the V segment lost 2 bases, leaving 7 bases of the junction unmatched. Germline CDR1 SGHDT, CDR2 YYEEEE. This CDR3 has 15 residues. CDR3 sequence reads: CASSFGQGAGSPLHF. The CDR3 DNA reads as TGTGCCAGCAGCTTCGGACAGGGTGCGGGTTCACCCCTCCACTTT.

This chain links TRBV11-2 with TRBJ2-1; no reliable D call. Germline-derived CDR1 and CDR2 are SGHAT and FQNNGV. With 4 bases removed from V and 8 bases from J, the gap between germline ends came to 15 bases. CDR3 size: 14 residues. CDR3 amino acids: CASSSQFPPDEQFF. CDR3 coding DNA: TGTGCCAGCAGCTCCCAGTTCCCGCCTGATGAGCAGTTCTTC.

The CDR3 DNA reads as TGTGCCAGCAGCCAACTACCCCCACACGAGCAGTACTTC. As protein: CASSQLPPHEQYF. This sequence joins TRBV3-1 (or the pseudogene TRBV3-2) and TRBJ2-7; D is uncertain. Germline V gene sequence: CDR1 LGHDT, CDR2 YNNKEL (reference sequence). V was trimmed by 2 bases and J by 5 bases, leaving 10 bases between them. The CDR3 totals 13 residues.

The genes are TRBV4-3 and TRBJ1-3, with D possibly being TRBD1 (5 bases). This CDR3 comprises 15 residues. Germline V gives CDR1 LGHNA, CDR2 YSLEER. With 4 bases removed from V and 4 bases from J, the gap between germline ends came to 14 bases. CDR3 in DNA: TGCGCCAGCAGCCTATCGACAGATGCAGGAAACACCATATATTTT. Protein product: CASSLSTDAGNTIYF.

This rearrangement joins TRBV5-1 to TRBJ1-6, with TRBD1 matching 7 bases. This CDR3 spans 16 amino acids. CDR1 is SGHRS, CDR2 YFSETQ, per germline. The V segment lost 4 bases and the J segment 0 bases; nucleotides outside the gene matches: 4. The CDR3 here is CASSPDRSSYNSPLHF. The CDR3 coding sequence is TGCGCCAGCAGCCCGGACAGGAGCTCCTATAATTCACCCCTCCACTTT.